This TCR beta chain is from a study of cytomegalovirus exposure and HLA in healthy donors. Study-wide findings and caveats: Follow-up analysis later connected one missense variant in DCLRE1C with trimming of TCR beta V- and J-genes.

Notes on this clone: Its specificity is not known.

The CDR3 is 13 amino acids. Trimming removed 6 bases from V and 6 bases from J; junction bases left unmatched: 8. Germline CDR1 is MNHEY and CDR2 is SMNVEV (reference sequence). This PCR relied on a set of 60 Vbeta primers and 13 Jbeta primers. Only in-frame clones appear in the TCRdb table, and some are missing; sequencing was by immunoSEQ multiplex PCR. The sample consists of around 150,000 clones, approximately 88% of them appearing once. The receptor was isolated from a young woman in good health and CMV-seronegative. V gene TRBV27 combines with J gene TRBJ2-7; 7 bases fit TRBD1. Source material: PBMCs. Written as DNA, the CDR3 is TGTGCCAGCAGCATCGGACAGGACGGCGAGCAGTACTTC. Translating it yields CASSIGQDGEQYF.